This T cell receptor beta chain was captured in a study of blood T cell repertoires in COVID-19. Study at large: Samples taken during acute and convalescent COVID-19 were collected in the United States, Italy and Spain. Sample material is recorded as cDNA or gDNA derived from T cells, B-cell-depleted T cells, or PBMCs.

Seattle patients were enrolled during active infection and followed longitudinally. TCRdb's table, derived via immunoSEQ multiplex PCR, lists solely in-frame clones and lacks some. The repertoire holds some 200,000 clones, roughly 85% seen once, with approximately 2.4% in the top ten. The source is a woman in her 70s with COVID-19, enrolled during active disease. Sequencing input: peripheral blood.

The CDR3 nucleotides are TGTGCCAGCAGCCGCCGGGACAGGGGGCTAGGCACAGATACGCAGTATTTT. It encodes CASSRRDRGLGTDTQYF. This rearrangement joins TRBV11-2 to TRBJ2-3; 12 bases line up with TRBD1. The V and J ends lost 5 bases and 1 base, in that order; junction bases with no gene match: 7. Germline V gene lookup returns CDR1 SGHAT and CDR2 FQNNGV. CDR3 length: 17 amino acids.